Included here is one TCR beta chain sequence, with context. In the original workflow: Reference gene primer amplification gave nucleated cell count estimates. TCRdb keeps only in-frame clones here, not all; method: immunoSEQ multiplex PCR. That table furnishes V, J and clone size, whereas the DNA furnished D and trimming. Of 440,000 or so clones detected, roughly 90% appear once; the ten largest clones hold 1.5% to 1.7%. This sample is part of a study of blood T cell repertoires in COVID-19. Study in general: COVID-19 samples collected from the United States, Italy and Spain covered acute and convalescent phases. T cells, B-cell-depleted T cells, or PBMCs provided the cDNA or gDNA that served as material.

Trimming left V 4 bases short and J 1 base short, with 15 bases between. This CDR3 has 15 amino acids. Per germline, CDR1 SGHKS and CDR2 YYEKEE (reference sequence). The receptor was isolated from a woman between 35 and 50 years old with COVID-19, enrolled during active disease. This rearrangement joins TRBV5-5 to TRBJ2-7; perhaps TRBD1 as D (5 bases). Sequencing was performed on peripheral blood. CDR3 DNA sequence: TGTGCCAGCAGCCTTCAGTGGGGCAGTTCCTACGAGCAGTACTTC. It yields the protein CASSLQWGSSYEQYF.